The clone carrying this TCR beta chain has only one observation. As yet, its antigen is unknown. This may be a read error: a much more frequent sequence differs by one nucleotide. The CDR3 has 15 residues. The germline V gene encodes CDR1 DFQATT and CDR2 SNEGSKA (reference sequence). Trimming removed 6 bases at V and 2 bases at J, with 17 bases between. This specimen comes from a study of T-cell memory formation after mild COVID-19. Study background: There were largely donor-specific TCR clusters.

Sample barcodes and UMIs were carried by the TCR alpha and TCR beta cDNA libraries that 5'RACE generated with constant-segment primers. One entry per CDR3 protein, called by TCRdb with MiXCR from the 5' RACE reads. Of just over 400,000 distinct CDR3 sequences listed, less than 25% are singletons. Overall study results and limits: Among clones peaking at day 37 in the second wave, SARS-CoV-2 specificity remained unconfirmed. Shrinking CD4+ clones were chiefly CM and EM; CD8+ ones were chiefly EMRA.

This receptor was taken from an adult woman who had mild COVID-19 (a few samples of this study predate the infection). Cell type and time point are not known. Sequencing was carried out using PBMCs or a T cell subset sorted from them (not recorded which). The chain employs TRBV20-1 and TRBJ1-5, with D perhaps TRBD1 (6 bases). CDR3 sequence: CSATEGRGGNQPQHF. The CDR3 DNA reads TGCAGTGCCACAGAGGGCAGGGGTGGCAATCAGCCCCAGCATTTT.